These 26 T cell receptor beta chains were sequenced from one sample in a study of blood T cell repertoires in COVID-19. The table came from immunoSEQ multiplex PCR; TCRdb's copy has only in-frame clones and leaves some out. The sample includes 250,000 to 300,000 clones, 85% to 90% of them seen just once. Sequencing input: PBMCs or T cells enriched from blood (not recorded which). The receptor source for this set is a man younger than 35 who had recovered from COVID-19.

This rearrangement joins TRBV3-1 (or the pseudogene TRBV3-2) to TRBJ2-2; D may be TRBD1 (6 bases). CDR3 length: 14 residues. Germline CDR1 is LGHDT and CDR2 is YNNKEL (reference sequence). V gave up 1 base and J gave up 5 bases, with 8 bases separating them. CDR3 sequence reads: CASSQGGGTGELFF. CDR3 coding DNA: TGTGCCAGCAGCCAAGGAGGGGGTACCGGGGAGCTGTTTTTT.

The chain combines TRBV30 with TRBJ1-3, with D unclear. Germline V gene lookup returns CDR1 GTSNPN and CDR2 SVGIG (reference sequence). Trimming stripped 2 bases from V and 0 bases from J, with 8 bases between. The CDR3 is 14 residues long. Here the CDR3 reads CAWSTGHSGNTIYF. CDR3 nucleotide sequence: TGTGCCTGGAGTACTGGGCACTCTGGAAACACCATATATTTT.

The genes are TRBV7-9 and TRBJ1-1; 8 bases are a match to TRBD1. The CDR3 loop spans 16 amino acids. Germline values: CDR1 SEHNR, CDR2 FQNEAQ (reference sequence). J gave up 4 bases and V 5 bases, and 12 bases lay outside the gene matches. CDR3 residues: CASSKGTGSRLTEAFF. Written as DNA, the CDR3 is TGTGCCAGCAGCAAGGGGACAGGATCTCGCCTCACTGAAGCTTTCTTT.

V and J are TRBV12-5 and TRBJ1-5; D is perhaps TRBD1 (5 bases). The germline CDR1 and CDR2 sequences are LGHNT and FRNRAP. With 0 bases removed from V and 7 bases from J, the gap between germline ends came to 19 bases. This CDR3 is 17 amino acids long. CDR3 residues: CASGLVITSEGNQPQHF. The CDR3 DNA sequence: TGTGCTAGTGGTTTGGTAATTACTTCGGAGGGGAACCAGCCCCAGCATTTT.

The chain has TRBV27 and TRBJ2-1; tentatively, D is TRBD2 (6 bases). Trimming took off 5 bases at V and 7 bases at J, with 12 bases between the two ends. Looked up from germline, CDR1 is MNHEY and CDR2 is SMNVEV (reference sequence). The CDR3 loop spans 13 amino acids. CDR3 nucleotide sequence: TGTGCCAGCAGTCACGGGACTGATAATGAGCAGTTCTTC. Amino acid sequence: CASSHGTDNEQFF.

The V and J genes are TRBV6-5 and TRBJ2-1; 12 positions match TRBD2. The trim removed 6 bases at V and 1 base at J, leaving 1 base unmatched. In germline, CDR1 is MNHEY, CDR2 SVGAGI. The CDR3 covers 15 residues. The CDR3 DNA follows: TGTGCCAGCAGACTAGCGGGAGGATCCTACAATGAGCAGTTCTTC. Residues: CASRLAGGSYNEQFF.

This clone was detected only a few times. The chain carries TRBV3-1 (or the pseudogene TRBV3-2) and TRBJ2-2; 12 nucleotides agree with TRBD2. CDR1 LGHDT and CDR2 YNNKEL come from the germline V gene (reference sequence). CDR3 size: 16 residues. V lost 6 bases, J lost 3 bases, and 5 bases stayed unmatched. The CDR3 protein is CASRGTSGSYTGELFF. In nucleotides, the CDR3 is TGTGCCAGCAGGGGGACTAGCGGGTCCTACACCGGGGAGCTGTTTTTT.

CDR3 bases: TGTGCCAGCAGTGCCAGGGGGAGTGCCCAAAGCTACGAGCAGTACTTC. Translating gives CASSARGSAQSYEQYF. The rearrangement links TRBV6-1 to TRBJ2-7; 7 nucleotides match TRBD1. V was pared by 4 bases and J by 3 bases, with 12 bases of the junction left unmatched. This CDR3 region has 16 residues. Germline loops: CDR1 MNHNS, CDR2 SASEGT.

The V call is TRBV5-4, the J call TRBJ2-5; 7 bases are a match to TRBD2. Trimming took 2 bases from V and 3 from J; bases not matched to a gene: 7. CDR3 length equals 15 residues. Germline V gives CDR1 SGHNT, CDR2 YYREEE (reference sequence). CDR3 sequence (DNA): TGTGCCAGCAGCTTCCCCGGGACTACCAAAGAGACCCAGTACTTC. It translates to CASSFPGTTKETQYF.

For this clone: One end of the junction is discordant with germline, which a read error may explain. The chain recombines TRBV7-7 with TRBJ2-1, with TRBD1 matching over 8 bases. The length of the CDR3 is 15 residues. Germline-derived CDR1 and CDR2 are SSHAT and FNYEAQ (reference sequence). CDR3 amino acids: CASSLGQGTYNEQFF. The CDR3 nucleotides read TGTGCTAGCAGCTTAGGACAGGGTACATACAATGAGCAGTTCTTC.

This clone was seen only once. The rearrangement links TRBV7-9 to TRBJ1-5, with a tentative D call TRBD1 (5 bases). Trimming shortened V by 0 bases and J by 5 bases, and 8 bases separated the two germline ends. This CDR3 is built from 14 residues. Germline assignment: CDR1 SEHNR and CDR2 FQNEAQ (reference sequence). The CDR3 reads CASSLAGQDQPQHF. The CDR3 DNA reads TGTGCCAGCAGCTTAGCGGGGCAGGATCAGCCCCAGCATTTT.

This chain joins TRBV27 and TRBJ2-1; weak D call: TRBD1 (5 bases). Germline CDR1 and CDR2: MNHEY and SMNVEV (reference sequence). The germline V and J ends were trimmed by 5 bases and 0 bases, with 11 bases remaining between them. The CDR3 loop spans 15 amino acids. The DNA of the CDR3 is TGTGCCAGCAGTACCAGGGATAGCTCCTACAATGAGCAGTTCTTC. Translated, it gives CASSTRDSSYNEQFF.

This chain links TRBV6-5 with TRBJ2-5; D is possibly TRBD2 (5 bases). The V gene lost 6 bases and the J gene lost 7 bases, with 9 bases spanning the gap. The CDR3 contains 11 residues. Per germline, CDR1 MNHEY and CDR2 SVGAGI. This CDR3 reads CASSTSATQYF. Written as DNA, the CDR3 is TGTGCCAGCAGCACTAGTGCGACCCAGTACTTC.

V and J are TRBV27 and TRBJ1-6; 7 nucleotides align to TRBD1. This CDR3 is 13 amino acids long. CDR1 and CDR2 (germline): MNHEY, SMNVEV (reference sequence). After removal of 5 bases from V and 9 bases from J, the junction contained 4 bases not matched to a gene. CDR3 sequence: CASSPRGPSPLHF. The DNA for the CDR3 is TGTGCCAGCAGTCCGAGGGGGCCTTCACCCCTCCACTTT.

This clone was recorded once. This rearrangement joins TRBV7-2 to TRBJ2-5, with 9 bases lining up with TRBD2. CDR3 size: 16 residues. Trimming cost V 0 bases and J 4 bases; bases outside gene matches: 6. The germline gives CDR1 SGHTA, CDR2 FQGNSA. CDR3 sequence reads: CASSLAAGGAGETQYF. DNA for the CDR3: TGTGCCAGCAGCTTAGCGGCGGGGGGGGCCGGAGAGACCCAGTACTTC.

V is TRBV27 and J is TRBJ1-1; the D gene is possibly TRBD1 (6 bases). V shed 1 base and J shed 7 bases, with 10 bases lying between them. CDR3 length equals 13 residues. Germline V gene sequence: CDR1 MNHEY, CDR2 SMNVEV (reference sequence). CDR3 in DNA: TGTGCCAGCAGTTTATACAAGGGGGTTGAAGCTTTCTTT. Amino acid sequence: CASSLYKGVEAFF.

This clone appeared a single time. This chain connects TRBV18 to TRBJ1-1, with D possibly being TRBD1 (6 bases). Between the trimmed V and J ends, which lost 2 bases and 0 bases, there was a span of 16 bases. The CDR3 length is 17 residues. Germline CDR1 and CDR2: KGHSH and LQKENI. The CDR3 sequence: CASSPGWSGVMNTEAFF. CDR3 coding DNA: TGTGCCAGCTCACCAGGGTGGTCAGGGGTCATGAACACTGAAGCTTTCTTT.

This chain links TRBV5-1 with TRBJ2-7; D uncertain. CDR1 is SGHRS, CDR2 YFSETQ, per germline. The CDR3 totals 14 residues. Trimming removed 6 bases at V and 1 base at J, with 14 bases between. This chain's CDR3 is CASTPEQDSYEQYF. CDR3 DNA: TGCGCCAGCACCCCCGAGCAGGATTCCTACGAGCAGTACTTC.

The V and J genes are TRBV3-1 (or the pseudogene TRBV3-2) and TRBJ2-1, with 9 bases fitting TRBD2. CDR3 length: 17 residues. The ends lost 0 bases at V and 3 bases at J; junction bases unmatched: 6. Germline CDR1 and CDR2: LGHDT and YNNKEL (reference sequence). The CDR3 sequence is CASSQDTGSGGYNEQFF. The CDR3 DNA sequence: TGTGCCAGCAGCCAAGATACTGGTAGCGGGGGCTACAATGAGCAGTTCTTC.

This CDR3 is CASSAQGTGLNTEAFF. The CDR3 region has the DNA TGTGCCAGCAGTGCACAGGGGACAGGACTAAACACTGAAGCTTTCTTT. The V and J genes are TRBV6-4 and TRBJ1-1, with 8 bases fitting TRBD1. V lost 4 bases, J lost 2 bases, and 9 bases stayed unmatched. This CDR3 region has 16 residues. The germline V gene has CDR1 MRHNA and CDR2 SNTAGT.

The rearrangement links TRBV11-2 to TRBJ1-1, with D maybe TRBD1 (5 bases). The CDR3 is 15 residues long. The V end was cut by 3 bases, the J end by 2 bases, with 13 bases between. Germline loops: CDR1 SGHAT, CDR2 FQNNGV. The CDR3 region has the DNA TGTGCCAGCAGCTTGGGGCCATACCCAAACACTGAAGCTTTCTTT. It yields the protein CASSLGPYPNTEAFF.

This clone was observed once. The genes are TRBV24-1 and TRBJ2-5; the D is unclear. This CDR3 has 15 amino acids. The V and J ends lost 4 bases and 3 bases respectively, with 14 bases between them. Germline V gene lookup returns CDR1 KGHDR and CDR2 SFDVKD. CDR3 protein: CATSDLGTLEETQYF. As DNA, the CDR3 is TGTGCCACCAGTGACCTGGGCACTCTTGAAGAGACCCAGTACTTC.

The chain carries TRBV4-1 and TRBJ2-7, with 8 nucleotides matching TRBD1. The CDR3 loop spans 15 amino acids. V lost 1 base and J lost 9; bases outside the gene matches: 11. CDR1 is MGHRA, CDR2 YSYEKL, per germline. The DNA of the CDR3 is TGCGCCAGCAGCCAAGGGACAGGGCAACCCACCAGGCAGTACTTC. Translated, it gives CASSQGTGQPTRQYF.

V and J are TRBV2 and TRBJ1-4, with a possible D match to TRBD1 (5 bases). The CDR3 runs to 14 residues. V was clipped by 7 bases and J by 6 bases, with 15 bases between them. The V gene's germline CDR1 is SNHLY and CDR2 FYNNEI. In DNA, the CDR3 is TGTGCCAGCACCCCTGGGGGAGGGTATGAAAAACTGTTTTTT. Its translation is CASTPGGGYEKLFF.

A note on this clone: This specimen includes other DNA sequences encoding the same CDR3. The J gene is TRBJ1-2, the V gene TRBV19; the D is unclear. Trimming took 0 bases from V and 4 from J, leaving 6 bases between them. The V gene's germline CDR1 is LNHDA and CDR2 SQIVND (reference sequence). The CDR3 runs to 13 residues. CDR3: CASSIETGYGYTF. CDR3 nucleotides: TGTGCCAGTAGTATAGAGACGGGCTATGGCTACACCTTC.

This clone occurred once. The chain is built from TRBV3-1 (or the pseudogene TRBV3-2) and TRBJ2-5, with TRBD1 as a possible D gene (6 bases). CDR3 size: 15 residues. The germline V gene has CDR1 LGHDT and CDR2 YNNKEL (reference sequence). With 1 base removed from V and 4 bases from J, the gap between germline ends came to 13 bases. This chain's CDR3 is CASSQASGVGETQYF. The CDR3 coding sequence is TGTGCCAGCAGCCAAGCTTCAGGGGTTGGAGAGACCCAGTACTTC.